The 13 T cell receptor beta chains below all came from one sample that was sequenced in a study of neoadjuvant anti-PD-1 for oral cavity cancer. Time point given: after neoadjuvant nivolumab, at surgical resection. The repertoire was sequenced with immunoSEQ multiplex PCR; TCRdb's copy has only in-frame clones and lacks some. The sample includes about 42,000 clones, about 76% of them seen just once. The sequencing used PBMCs, collected after nivolumab (anti-PD-1) treatment. These TCRs come from a person aged 35-80 years with oral cavity squamous cell carcinoma.

The chain has TRBV28 and TRBJ2-3, with TRBD1 as a possible D gene (5 bases). Germline V gene sequence: CDR1 MDHEN, CDR2 SYDVKM. V was clipped by 5 bases and J by 0 bases, with 12 bases between them. The CDR3 extends over 15 amino acids. CDR3 region: CASSPMGRSTDTQYF. The CDR3 DNA reads as TGTGCCAGCAGTCCCATGGGGCGTAGCACAGATACGCAGTATTTT.

The chain uses TRBV29-1 and TRBJ2-1, with 8 nucleotides matching TRBD2. The junction had 4 bases not matched to a gene; V was cut back by 4 bases and J by 2 bases. Germline CDR1 SQVTM, CDR2 ANQGSEA. The length of the CDR3 is 14 residues. In DNA form, the CDR3 reads TGCAGCGTTGTAGGCGGGGGGCCCTACAATGAGCAGTTCTTC. Amino acid sequence: CSVVGGGPYNEQFF.

The rearrangement uses TRBV27 and TRBJ1-3; D call uncertain. CDR3 length equals 14 residues. Germline CDR1 and CDR2: MNHEY and SMNVEV (reference sequence). V was shortened by 5 bases and J by 4 bases, with 12 bases between the two germline ends. The CDR3 bases are TGTGCCAGCAGTATTTCGTTTTCAGGAAACACCATATATTTT. It yields the protein CASSISFSGNTIYF.

This chain joins TRBV2 and TRBJ2-7; D remains ambiguous. The germline CDR1 and CDR2 sequences are SNHLY and FYNNEI. V shed 4 bases and J shed 2 bases, with 9 bases lying between them. The CDR3 contains 13 residues. CDR3 bases: TGTGCCAGCAGTGGGGTGTCCACCTACGAGCAGTACTTC. Protein sequence: CASSGVSTYEQYF. Based on the CDR3 plus reference TRBV2 and TRBJ2-7, the full variable domain is EPEVTQTPSHQVTQMGQEVILRCVPISNHLYFYWYRQILGQKVEFLVSFYNNEISEKSEIFDDQFSVERPDGSNFTLKIRSTKLEDSAMYFCASSGVSTYEQYFGPGTRLTVT.

The V gene is TRBV7-2, the J gene TRBJ2-2; 11 bases match TRBD2. Germline V gene data show CDR1 as SGHTA and CDR2 as FQGNSA. CDR3 length equals 15 residues. V trimming: 5 bases; J trimming: 7 bases; junction bases outside the gene matches: 6. The CDR3 sequence is CASSLSGRAVGELFF. Here the CDR3 DNA reads TGTGCCAGCAGCCTTAGCGGGAGGGCTGTCGGGGAGCTGTTTTTT.

The chain has TRBV7-3 and TRBJ2-5, with 8 bases identical to TRBD2. This CDR3 contains 14 residues. CDR1 is SGHTA, CDR2 FQGTGA, per germline. V shed 5 bases and J 4 bases; nucleotides not matched to a gene: 6. The CDR3, as DNA: TGTGCCAGCAGCCCTGGGGGACTAGGAGAGACCCAGTACTTC. It encodes CASSPGGLGETQYF.

This chain links TRBV20-1 with TRBJ1-2; TRBD1 agrees at 7 bases. In germline, CDR1 is DFQATT, CDR2 SNEGSKA (reference sequence). The CDR3 is made up of 11 amino acids. With 5 bases clipped from V and 8 bases from J, the junction kept 5 bases outside the gene matches. The CDR3 nucleotides are TGCAGTGCTGCTCGGACAGGAGGCTACACCTTC. Its protein is CSAARTGGYTF.

The rearrangement joins TRBV30 to TRBJ2-7; perhaps TRBD2 as D (6 bases). The CDR3 is 13 residues long. Germline V gene lookup returns CDR1 GTSNPN and CDR2 SVGIG (reference sequence). V shed 2 bases and J shed 1 base, with 9 bases lying between them. The CDR3, as DNA: TGTGCCTGGAGTCTGCGGGGATCCTACGAGCAGTACTTC. Translation gives CAWSLRGSYEQYF.

CDR3 in amino acids: CASSDPGQGSSPLHF. DNA of the CDR3: TGTGCCAGCAGTGACCCGGGACAGGGTTCATCACCCCTCCACTTT. The chain employs TRBV7-9 and TRBJ1-6, with 9 bases fitting TRBD1. The CDR3 runs 15 residues. In germline, CDR1 is SEHNR, CDR2 FQNEAQ (reference sequence). With 6 bases clipped from V and 10 bases from J, the junction kept 10 bases outside the gene matches.

The chain couples TRBV5-6 to TRBJ1-1; D not certain. Germline assignment: CDR1 SGHDT and CDR2 YYEEEE. V was trimmed by 1 base and J by 5 bases, leaving 12 bases between them. This CDR3 has 14 amino acids. CDR3 nucleotides: TGTGCCAGCAGCTTGCCGGGATCGGGGACTGAAGCTTTCTTT. Translated: CASSLPGSGTEAFF.

The chain couples TRBV5-1 to TRBJ1-1; a possible D gene is TRBD1 (5 bases). CDR3 size: 15 residues. The V and J ends lost 1 base and 3 bases respectively, with 13 bases between them. CDR1 is SGHRS, CDR2 YFSETQ, per germline. The CDR3 here is CASSLRGQGDTEAFF. The CDR3 DNA sequence: TGCGCCAGCAGCTTGAGGGGTCAAGGGGACACTGAAGCTTTCTTT.

This sequence joins TRBV30 and TRBJ1-4; D gene ambiguous. The CDR3 is 14 amino acids. The V gene lost 4 bases and the J gene lost 1 base, with 10 bases spanning the gap. Germline V gives CDR1 GTSNPN, CDR2 SVGIG (reference sequence). CDR3 in amino acids: CAWKTAGTNEKLFF. In nucleotides, the CDR3 is TGTGCCTGGAAGACCGCAGGAACTAATGAAAAACTGTTTTTT.

This chain connects TRBV5-1 to TRBJ2-2; D gene ambiguous. Trimming took 0 bases from V and 6 from J, leaving 24 bases between them. The CDR3 contains 19 residues. Germline lookup yields CDR1 SGHRS and CDR2 YFSETQ. For the CDR3, the DNA is TGCGCCAGCAGCTTGGCCGTTCTGGGAATTGGAGCGACGCCCGGGGAGCTGTTTTTT. Translation: CASSLAVLGIGATPGELFF.